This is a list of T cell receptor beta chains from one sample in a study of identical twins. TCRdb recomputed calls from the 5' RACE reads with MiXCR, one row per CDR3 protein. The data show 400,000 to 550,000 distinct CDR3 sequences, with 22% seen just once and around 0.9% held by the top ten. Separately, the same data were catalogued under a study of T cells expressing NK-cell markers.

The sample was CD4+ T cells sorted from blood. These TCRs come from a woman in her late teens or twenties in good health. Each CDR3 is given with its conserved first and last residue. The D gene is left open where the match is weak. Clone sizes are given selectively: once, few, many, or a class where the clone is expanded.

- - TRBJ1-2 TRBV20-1 TGCAGTGCCAGTGACAGATCCTATGGCTACACCTTC CSASDRSYGYTF
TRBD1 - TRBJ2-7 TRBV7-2 TGTGCCAGCACCCGGGACAGGGCCTCCTACGAGCAGTACTTC CASTRDRASYEQYF
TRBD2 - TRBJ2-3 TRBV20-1 TGCAGTGCTGCCTTGGATAGCGGGGGGGGGCAGTATTTT CSAALDSGGGQYF
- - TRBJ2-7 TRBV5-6 TGTGCCAGCAGCTTGACTCCAGCGGGCCACAACGAGCAGTACTTC CASSLTPAGHNEQYF
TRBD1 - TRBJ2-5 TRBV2 TGTGCCAGCATCGACCCCCGGGACAGGGGTCCCCAAGAGACCCAGTACTTC CASIDPRDRGPQETQYF
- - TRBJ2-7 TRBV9 TGTGCCAGCAGCGTAGCTTTCGCAGGTGGTAAAAGCGAGCAGTACTTC CASSVAFAGGKSEQYF
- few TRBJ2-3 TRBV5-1 TGCGCCAGCAGCAGCGAGGGGGATACGCAGTATTTT CASSSEGDTQYF
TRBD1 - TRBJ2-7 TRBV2 TGTGCCAGCAGAGCAGGGGGCAACGAGCAGTACTTC CASRAGGNEQYF
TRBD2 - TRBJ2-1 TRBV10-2 TGCGCCAGCAGTCGAGTAGCGGGAGGTCATGAGCAGTTCTTC CASSRVAGGHEQFF
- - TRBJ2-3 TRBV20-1 TGCAGTGCGACAAGGAATACGCAGTATTTT CSATRNTQYF